The sequence of this T cell receptor beta chain was determined in a study of blood T cell repertoires in COVID-19. About the study: Both acute and convalescent COVID-19 samples were obtained from the United States, Italy and Spain.

Losses at the gene ends were 2 bases for V and 0 bases for J; bases not matched to a gene: 0. The CDR3 contains 15 residues. Germline V gene data show CDR1 as ENHRY and CDR2 as SYGVKD. The protocol was immunoSEQ multiplex PCR, while the TCRdb copy is restricted to in-frame clones and leaves out a portion. This table has about 150,000 clones, 80% to 90% appearing once. Seattle's cohort entered during active infection and was followed longitudinally. The J gene is TRBJ2-1, the V gene TRBV10-3; 8 nucleotides match TRBD1. Input material: peripheral blood. The sequence was collected from a man aged 18 to 29 with COVID-19, enrolled during active disease. This chain's CDR3 is CAISEDRGSYNEQFF. The CDR3 nucleotides read TGTGCCATCAGTGAGGACAGGGGCTCCTACAATGAGCAGTTCTTC.